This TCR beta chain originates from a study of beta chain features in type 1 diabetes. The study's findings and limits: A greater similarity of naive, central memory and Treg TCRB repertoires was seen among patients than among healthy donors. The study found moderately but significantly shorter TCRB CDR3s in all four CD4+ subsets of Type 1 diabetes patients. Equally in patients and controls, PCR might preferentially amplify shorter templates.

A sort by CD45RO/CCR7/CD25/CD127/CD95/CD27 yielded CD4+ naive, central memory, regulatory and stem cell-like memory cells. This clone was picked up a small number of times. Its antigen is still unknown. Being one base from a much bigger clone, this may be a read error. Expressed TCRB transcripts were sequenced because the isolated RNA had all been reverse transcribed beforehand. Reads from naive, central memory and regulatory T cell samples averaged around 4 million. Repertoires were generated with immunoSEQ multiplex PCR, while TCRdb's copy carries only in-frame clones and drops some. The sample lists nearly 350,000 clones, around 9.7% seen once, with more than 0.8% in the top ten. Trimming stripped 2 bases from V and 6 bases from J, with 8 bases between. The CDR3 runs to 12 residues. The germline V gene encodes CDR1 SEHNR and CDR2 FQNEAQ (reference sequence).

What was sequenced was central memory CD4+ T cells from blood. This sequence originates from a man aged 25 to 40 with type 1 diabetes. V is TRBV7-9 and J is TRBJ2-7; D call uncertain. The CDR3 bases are TGTGCCAGCAGCTTACCGGGTTCCGAGCAGTACTTC. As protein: CASSLPGSEQYF.